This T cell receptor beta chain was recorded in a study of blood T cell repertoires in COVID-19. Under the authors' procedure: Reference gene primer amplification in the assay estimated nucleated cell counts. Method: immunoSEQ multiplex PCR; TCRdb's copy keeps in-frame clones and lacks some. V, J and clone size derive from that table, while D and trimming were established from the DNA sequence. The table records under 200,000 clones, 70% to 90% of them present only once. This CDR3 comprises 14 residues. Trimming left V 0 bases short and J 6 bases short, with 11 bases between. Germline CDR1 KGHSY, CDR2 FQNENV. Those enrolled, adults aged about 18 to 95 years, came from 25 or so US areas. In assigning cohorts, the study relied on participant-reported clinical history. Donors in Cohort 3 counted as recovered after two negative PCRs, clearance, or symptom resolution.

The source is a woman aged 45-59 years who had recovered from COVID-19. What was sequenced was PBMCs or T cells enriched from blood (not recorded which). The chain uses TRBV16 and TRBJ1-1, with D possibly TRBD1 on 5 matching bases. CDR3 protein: CASSQSRQGSEAFF. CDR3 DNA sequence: TGTGCCAGCAGCCAATCCCGGCAGGGCTCTGAAGCTTTCTTT.